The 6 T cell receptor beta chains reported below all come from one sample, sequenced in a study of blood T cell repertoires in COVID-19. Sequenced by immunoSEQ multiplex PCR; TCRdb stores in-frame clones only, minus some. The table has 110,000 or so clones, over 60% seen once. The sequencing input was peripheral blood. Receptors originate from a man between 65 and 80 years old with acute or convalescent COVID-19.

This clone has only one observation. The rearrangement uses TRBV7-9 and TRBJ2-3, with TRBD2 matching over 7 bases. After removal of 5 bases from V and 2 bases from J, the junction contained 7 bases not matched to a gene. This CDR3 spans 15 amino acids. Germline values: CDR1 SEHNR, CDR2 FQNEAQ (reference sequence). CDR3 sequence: CASSKAGQSTDTQYF. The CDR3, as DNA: TGTGCCAGCAGCAAAGCGGGGCAGTCCACAGATACGCAGTATTTT.

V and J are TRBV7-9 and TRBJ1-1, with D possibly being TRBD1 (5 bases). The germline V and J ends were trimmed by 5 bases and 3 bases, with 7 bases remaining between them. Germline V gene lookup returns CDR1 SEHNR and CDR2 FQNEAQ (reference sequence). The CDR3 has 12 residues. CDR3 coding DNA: TGTGCCAGCAGCCAGGGCGACACTGAAGCTTTCTTT. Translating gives CASSQGDTEAFF.

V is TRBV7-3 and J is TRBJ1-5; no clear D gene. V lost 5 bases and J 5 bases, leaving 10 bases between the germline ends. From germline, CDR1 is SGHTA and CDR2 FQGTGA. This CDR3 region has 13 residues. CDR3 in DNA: TGTGCCAGCAGCAAGGACGGGGATCAGCCCCAGCATTTT. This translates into CASSKDGDQPQHF.

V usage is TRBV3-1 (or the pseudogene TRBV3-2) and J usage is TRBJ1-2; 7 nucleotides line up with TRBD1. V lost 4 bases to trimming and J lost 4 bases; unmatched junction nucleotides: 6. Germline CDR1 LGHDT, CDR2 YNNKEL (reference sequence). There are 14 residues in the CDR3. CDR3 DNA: TGTGCCAGCAGCCCTGGACAGGCCCCCTATGGCTACACCTTC. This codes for CASSPGQAPYGYTF.

In DNA form, the CDR3 reads TGTGCCAGCAGTGCACAGGGTAGGCGCTACAATGAGCAGTTCTTC. Protein: CASSAQGRRYNEQFF. This sequence joins TRBV2 and TRBJ2-1; D is perhaps TRBD1 (6 bases). This CDR3 is 15 amino acids long. The ends were cut back, 4 bases at V and 3 bases at J, with 13 bases in the middle. Germline V CDR1 and CDR2: SNHLY, FYNNEI.

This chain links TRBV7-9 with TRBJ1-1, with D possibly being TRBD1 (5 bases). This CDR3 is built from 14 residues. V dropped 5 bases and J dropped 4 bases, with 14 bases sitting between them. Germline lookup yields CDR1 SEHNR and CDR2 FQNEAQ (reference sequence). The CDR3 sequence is CASSPGGFRTEAFF. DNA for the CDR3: TGTGCCAGCAGCCCCGGGGGGTTTCGCACTGAAGCTTTCTTT.